Below are 22 T cell receptor beta chains sequenced from a single sample in a study of graft-versus-host responses after intestinal transplantation. Irradiated, violet-dye-labeled stimulator cells, 200,000 in number, were plated with 200,000 CFSE-labeled responder cells. Sequencing used immunoSEQ multiplex PCR; TCRdb keeps in-frame clones, though not all of them. The data contain 7,400 or so clones, about a third of them singletons. This specimen consisted of alloreactive CD8+ T cells from a mixed lymphocyte reaction culture, obtained before intestinal transplant. Subset denoted: CFSE-low proliferating T cells sorted from approximately 6-day pre-transplant mixed lymphocyte reaction (GvH or HvG direction). These receptors all stem from a human patient who received an intestinal transplant.

This clone showed up just a few times. The chain links TRBV7-8 to TRBJ2-2, with a tentative D call TRBD2 (6 bases). CDR3 length equals 17 residues. V was pared by 0 bases and J by 5 bases, with 16 bases between. From germline, CDR1 is SGHVS and CDR2 FQNEAQ. The chain's CDR3 is CASSLAYWGEVTGELFF. CDR3 bases: TGTGCCAGCAGCTTAGCGTATTGGGGGGAGGTGACCGGGGAGCTGTTTTTT.

The J gene is TRBJ1-1, the V gene TRBV7-9, with D possibly being TRBD1 (5 bases). Germline CDR1 and CDR2: SEHNR and FQNEAQ (reference sequence). CDR3 length: 13 residues. Deletions cut 3 bases from V and 6 bases from J, with 11 bases between. The CDR3 DNA follows: TGTGCCAGCAGCTTGTTGGTAGGGGCTGAAGCTTTCTTT. Translation gives CASSLLVGAEAFF.

This clone was seen a handful of times. This sequence joins TRBV6-1 and TRBJ2-7; tentative D call: TRBD1 (5 bases). Germline lookup yields CDR1 MNHNS and CDR2 SASEGT. The CDR3 consists of 13 residues. V lost 5 bases and J lost 2, with 10 bases in between. The CDR3 protein is CASSPTGTYEQYF. The CDR3 nucleotides read TGTGCCAGCAGTCCTACAGGAACCTACGAGCAGTACTTC.

V and J are TRBV4-2 and TRBJ2-7; 7 nucleotides align to TRBD1. CDR1 is LGHNA and CDR2 is YNFKEQ in the germline V gene. The V segment lost 4 bases and the J segment 1 base; nucleotides outside the gene matches: 7. There are 15 residues in the CDR3. The chain's CDR3 is CASSPRDRQSYEQYF. CDR3 nucleotide sequence: TGTGCCAGCAGCCCCCGGGACAGACAATCCTACGAGCAGTACTTC.

There are a few counts of this clone. The chain employs TRBV10-2 and TRBJ2-5; D unresolved. Germline-derived CDR1 and CDR2 are WSHSY and SAAADI. The CDR3 is made up of 16 amino acids. V lost 3 bases, J lost 0 bases, and 14 bases lay in between. In DNA, the CDR3 is TGCGCCAGCAGTGACCTGACTGACTCGTACCAAGAGACCCAGTACTTC. Amino acid sequence: CASSDLTDSYQETQYF.

CDR3 in DNA: TGTGCCAGCAGTGGACCGGGACTAGCGGAAGTCTACACCGGGGAGCTGTTTTTT. Protein: CASSGPGLAEVYTGELFF. V is TRBV2 and J is TRBJ2-2; TRBD2 matches 11 bases. The V gene's germline CDR1 is SNHLY and CDR2 FYNNEI. The CDR3 length is 18 residues. J lost 3 bases, V lost 4 bases, and 10 bases had no gene match.

The chain combines TRBV30 with TRBJ2-7, with D possibly being TRBD2 (6 bases). The length of the CDR3 is 11 residues. Germline V gene sequence: CDR1 GTSNPN, CDR2 SVGIG (reference sequence). Trimming pared 2 bases from V and 12 bases from J, leaving 14 bases between. This CDR3 is CAWSSVGDLYF. CDR3 sequence (DNA): TGTGCCTGGAGTTCCGTCGGGGACTTGTACTTC.

This clone was counted a few times. V gene TRBV7-2 combines with J gene TRBJ2-1; 10 bases fit TRBD2. Germline assignment: CDR1 SGHTA and CDR2 FQGNSA. The CDR3 is 15 amino acids. Trimming cost V 5 bases and J 5 bases; bases outside gene matches: 6. In DNA form, the CDR3 reads TGTGCCAGCAGCCTAACTAGCGGGGTAAACAATGAGCAGTTCTTC. It translates to CASSLTSGVNNEQFF.

This clone is medium-sized. CDR3 protein: CASSPLWTGDEQYF. As DNA, the CDR3 is TGTGCCAGCAGTCCCCTTTGGACAGGGGACGAGCAGTACTTC. The rearrangement links TRBV6-5 to TRBJ2-7; the match to TRBD1 covers 9 bases. The length of the CDR3 is 14 residues. CDR1 is MNHEY, CDR2 SVGAGI, per germline. Trimming removed 5 bases from V and 5 bases from J; junction bases left unmatched: 7.

The V call is TRBV13, the J call TRBJ2-7; D gene unclear. Per germline, CDR1 PRHDT and CDR2 FYEKMQ (reference sequence). V lost 3 bases and J 0 bases, leaving 12 bases between the germline ends. CDR3 length equals 15 residues. The CDR3 DNA follows: TGTGCCAGCAGCTTGGCTGGGCTGAGCTCCTACGAGCAGTACTTC. As protein: CASSLAGLSSYEQYF.

The rearrangement uses TRBV27 and TRBJ2-7, with TRBD2 as a possible D gene (5 bases). CDR1 and CDR2 (germline): MNHEY, SMNVEV (reference sequence). Trimming removed 6 bases at V and 7 bases at J, with 16 bases between. The length of the CDR3 is 13 residues. The DNA of the CDR3 is TGTGCCAGCAGCACGGGAACTCGGGGAGAGCAGTACTTC. Amino acid sequence: CASSTGTRGEQYF.

A few counts support this clone. The CDR3 sequence is CASGSGGMTNTEAFF. CDR3 bases: TGTGCCAGCGGGTCAGGGGGTATGACGAACACTGAAGCTTTCTTT. The chain combines TRBV6-6 with TRBJ1-1; 7 bases line up with TRBD1. This CDR3 has 15 amino acids. J lost 1 base, V lost 8 bases, and 10 bases had no gene match. In germline, CDR1 is MNHNY, CDR2 SVGAGI (reference sequence).

This sequence joins TRBV5-1 and TRBJ2-5; 10 bases line up with TRBD2. The CDR3 is 16 amino acids. Trimming at V came to 3 bases and at J to 1 base, leaving 6 bases not matched to a gene. In germline, CDR1 is SGHRS, CDR2 YFSETQ. This CDR3 reads CASSWLTSGLQETQYF. CDR3 DNA sequence: TGCGCCAGCAGCTGGCTGACTAGCGGGCTCCAAGAGACCCAGTACTTC.

The chain links TRBV2 to TRBJ1-6, with a possible D match to TRBD1 (6 bases). There are 13 residues in the CDR3. Germline CDR1 reads SNHLY; CDR2 reads FYNNEI. V lost 6 bases and J lost 10, with 13 bases in between. The CDR3: CASRQGRGSPLHF. The CDR3 DNA reads as TGTGCCAGCAGGCAGGGGCGCGGATCACCCCTCCACTTT.

The V gene is TRBV7-3, the J gene TRBJ1-5; TRBD1 matches 7 bases. The CDR3 runs 20 residues. Germline lookup yields CDR1 SGHTA and CDR2 FQGTGA. J was trimmed by 6 bases and V by 0 bases; bases with no gene match: 20. CDR3 region: CASSLTELLDRQGKSQPQHF. The DNA for the CDR3 is TGTGCCAGCAGCTTAACTGAATTGCTTGACAGACAGGGAAAGAGTCAGCCCCAGCATTTT.

This clone was observed a few times. J is TRBJ1-1 and V is TRBV4-2, with 7 bases matching TRBD1. The CDR3 consists of 15 residues. The trim removed 1 base at V and 5 bases at J, leaving 7 bases unmatched. Germline V gene sequence: CDR1 LGHNA, CDR2 YNFKEQ. CDR3 protein: CASSQVLTGLTEAFF. The CDR3 nucleotides read TGTGCCAGCAGCCAAGTTTTGACAGGGTTAACTGAAGCTTTCTTT.

By sample fraction, this clone is medium-sized. The V call is TRBV7-3, the J call TRBJ1-2, with 8 bases aligning to TRBD1. CDR1 is SGHTA and CDR2 is FQGTGA in the germline V gene. V shed 3 bases, J shed 8 bases, and the junction held 5 bases outside the gene matches. The CDR3 length is 13 residues. CDR3 region: CASSFTGGEGYTF. CDR3 coding DNA: TGTGCCAGCAGCTTCACAGGGGGGGAAGGCTACACCTTC.

By sample fraction, this clone is medium-sized. The V gene is TRBV30, the J gene TRBJ1-2; TRBD1 matches 8 bases. This CDR3 comprises 16 residues. The germline CDR1 and CDR2 sequences are GTSNPN and SVGIG (reference sequence). V shed 3 bases, J shed 2 bases, and the junction held 11 bases outside the gene matches. In DNA, the CDR3 is TGTGCCTGGAGCGACAGGGGTCACCCAATGAACTATGGCTACACCTTC. The encoded protein is CAWSDRGHPMNYGYTF.

The chain links TRBV14 to TRBJ1-5, with D possibly being TRBD1 (5 bases). The CDR3 runs to 13 residues. V dropped 3 bases and J dropped 7 bases, with 10 bases sitting between them. Germline lookup yields CDR1 SGHDN and CDR2 FVKESK. CDR3 region: CASSQWGGQPQHF. CDR3 nucleotides: TGTGCCAGCAGCCAGTGGGGCGGCCAGCCCCAGCATTTT.

The rearrangement uses TRBV7-8 and TRBJ2-7; TRBD2 matches at 7 bases. This CDR3 spans 17 amino acids. Trimming took 2 bases from V and 0 from J; bases not matched to a gene: 10. Per germline, CDR1 SGHVS and CDR2 FQNEAQ. The CDR3 coding sequence is TGTGCCAGCAGCTTAAAGCGGACCGGCGGGAGCTCCTACGAGCAGTACTTC. It codes for CASSLKRTGGSSYEQYF.

The V call is TRBV28, the J call TRBJ1-2, with D possibly being TRBD1 (6 bases). The CDR3 runs to 15 residues. V was pared by 3 bases and J by 6 bases, with 17 bases between. The germline gives CDR1 MDHEN, CDR2 SYDVKM. The CDR3 is CASSFGLRQGHGYTF. In DNA form, the CDR3 reads TGTGCCAGCAGTTTTGGACTCCGGCAGGGGCATGGCTACACCTTC.

The chain combines TRBV7-2 with TRBJ2-7; 15 bases align to TRBD2. This CDR3 has 15 residues. Trimming took 4 bases from V and 4 from J; bases not matched to a gene: 2. CDR1 and CDR2 (germline): SGHTA, FQGNSA. The CDR3 sequence: CASSSGLAGGYEQYF. In nucleotides, the CDR3 is TGTGCCAGCAGCTCAGGACTAGCGGGAGGGTACGAGCAGTACTTC.